This T cell receptor (beta chain) derives from a study of blood T cell repertoires in COVID-19. Study at large: T cells, B-cell-depleted T cells, or PBMCs provided the cDNA or gDNA that served as material.

Under the authors' procedure: Reference gene primer amplification gave estimated nucleated cell counts. The data were produced by immunoSEQ multiplex PCR, yet TCRdb's version contains in-frame clones alone and is incomplete. V and J calls and clone size are those listed in that table; D and trimming were worked out from the DNA. Here the sample spans 150,000 to 200,000 clones, over 70% being singletons. Allocation to cohorts depended on clinical history reported by the participants. Cohort 3 recovery required two negative PCRs, clearance, or symptom resolution. This CDR3 is 15 amino acids long. Looked up from germline, CDR1 is SGHTA and CDR2 is FQGNSA. V shed 8 bases and J 5 bases; nucleotides not matched to a gene: 12.

The chain joins TRBV7-2 to TRBJ2-7; 10 nucleotides align to TRBD2. The sample consisted of PBMCs or T cells enriched from blood (not recorded which). The clonotype comes from a woman aged 60-70 years who had recovered from COVID-19. CDR3 protein: CASHLSGGASHEQYF. CDR3 in DNA: TGTGCCAGCCACTTAAGCGGGGGGGCCTCTCACGAGCAGTACTTC.